This T cell receptor (beta chain) is from a study of PD-L1 blockade in urothelial cancer. TCRdb keeps only in-frame clones here, not all; method: immunoSEQ multiplex PCR. The repertoire consists of some 40,000 clones, with about 90% occurring once and the leading ten covering around 7%. The V gene end was trimmed by 3 bases and the J gene end by 5 bases; junction bases not matched to a gene: 10. CDR1 and CDR2 (germline): SGDLS, YYNGEE. The CDR3 is 16 residues long. The time point denotes: peripheral blood 6 weeks after treatment start. The chain is built from TRBV9 and TRBJ2-7; 11 bases agree with TRBD1. The source of this sequence is a man between 65 and 85 years old with urothelial cancer. The material sequenced was PBMCs, taken around atezolizumab (anti-PD-L1) treatment. In DNA form, the CDR3 reads TGTGCCAGCAGCGCACGGGACAGGGGGGCGAGGGACGAGCAGTACTTC. This codes for CASSARDRGARDEQYF. Full variable domain (remainder filled in from reference TRBV9 and TRBJ2-7): DSGVTQTPKHLITATGQRVTLRCSPRSGDLSVYWYQQSLDQGLQFLIQYYNGEERAKGNILERFSAQQFPDLHSELNLSSLELGDSALYFCASSARDRGARDEQYFGPGTRLTVT.